This passage covers 14 T cell receptor beta chains from one sample sequenced in a study of T cell responses to AZD1222 COVID-19 vaccine. Sequenced by immunoSEQ multiplex PCR; TCRdb stores in-frame clones only, minus some. The sample lists 110,000 to 150,000 clones, about 93% occurring once. The specimen was peripheral blood, collected on day 0 of AZD1222 vaccination. Receptors originate from an adult in good health.

This chain connects TRBV15 to TRBJ1-5; D not resolved. This CDR3 region has 16 residues. The V end lost 2 bases, the J end lost 3 bases, and 14 bases lay between the germline ends. Germline CDR1 is LNHNV and CDR2 is YYDKDF (reference sequence). In DNA form, the CDR3 reads TGTGCCACCAGCAGAACCCTTACAGAGACCAATCAGCCCCAGCATTTT. This gives the protein CATSRTLTETNQPQHF.

This clone appeared once. This chain connects TRBV19 to TRBJ2-1; unclear D gene. The CDR3 contains 15 residues. Germline CDR1 reads LNHDA; CDR2 reads SQIVND (reference sequence). V lost 7 bases and J lost 0, with 13 bases in between. The CDR3 bases are TGTGCCAGTAATTCGGCAGCGAACTCCTACAATGAGCAGTTCTTC. This gives the protein CASNSAANSYNEQFF. Full variable domain (remainder filled in from reference TRBV19 and TRBJ2-1): DGGITQSPKYLFRKEGQNVTLSCEQNLNHDAMYWYRQDPGQGLRLIYYSQIVNDFQKGDIAEGYSVSREKKESFPLTVTSAQKNPTAFYLCASNSAANSYNEQFFGPGTRLTVL.

J is TRBJ2-2 and V is TRBV9; tentatively, D is TRBD2 (6 bases). The CDR3 has 15 amino acids. Trimming cost V 5 bases and J 3 bases, with 14 bases left between them. CDR1 and CDR2 (germline): SGDLS, YYNGEE. CDR3 DNA sequence: TGTGCCAGCAGGGCAGGCGGGGCCGACACCGGGGAGCTGTTTTTT. Amino acid sequence: CASRAGGADTGELFF. The variable domain in full, with the rest retrieved from reference TRBV9 and TRBJ2-2, is DSGVTQTPKHLITATGQRVTLRCSPRSGDLSVYWYQQSLDQGLQFLIQYYNGEERAKGNILERFSAQQFPDLHSELNLSSLELGDSALYFCASRAGGADTGELFFGEGSRLTVL.

The genes are TRBV5-6 and TRBJ1-1, with a tentative D call TRBD1 (5 bases). The length of the CDR3 is 16 residues. Germline CDR1 is SGHDT and CDR2 is YYEEEE. Between the trimmed V and J ends, which lost 3 bases and 6 bases, there was a span of 21 bases. The DNA of the CDR3 is TGTGCCAGCAGCTGGGGGGTCACCTCACAACGTTCTGAAGCTTTCTTT. It yields the protein CASSWGVTSQRSEAFF.

The rearrangement joins TRBV7-9 to TRBJ2-1; 7 positions agree with TRBD2. With 3 bases clipped from V and 7 bases from J, the junction kept 6 bases outside the gene matches. The germline V gene encodes CDR1 SEHNR and CDR2 FQNEAQ (reference sequence). CDR3 length: 14 residues. The CDR3 nucleotides read TGTGCCAGCAGCTTCGATGGACTAGGGAATGAGCAGTTCTTC. Translating it yields CASSFDGLGNEQFF.

The chain is built from TRBV5-4 and TRBJ2-5, with D possibly being TRBD2 (6 bases). CDR3 length: 13 amino acids. The germline V gene encodes CDR1 SGHNT and CDR2 YYREEE (reference sequence). Trimming took off 0 bases at V and 5 bases at J, with 8 bases between the two ends. DNA of the CDR3: TGTGCCAGCAGCTTGGGGGGGAGGGAGACCCAGTACTTC. This sequence encodes CASSLGGRETQYF. Variable domain in full (rest from reference TRBV5-4 and TRBJ2-5): ETGVTQSPTHLIKTRGQQVTLRCSSQSGHNTVSWYQQALGQGPQFIFQYYREEENGRGNFPPRFSGLQFPNYSSELNVNALELDDSALYLCASSLGGRETQYFGPGTRLLVL.

The chain recombines TRBV5-4 with TRBJ2-7; TRBD1 is a possible D gene (6 bases). Germline values: CDR1 SGHNT, CDR2 YYREEE (reference sequence). Trimming cost V 4 bases and J 3 bases, with 17 bases left between them. CDR3 length equals 15 residues. In DNA form, the CDR3 reads TGTGCCAGCAGCGGTTCCTTAACAGGGAGCTACGAGCAGTACTTC. It specifies CASSGSLTGSYEQYF. Looking up the rest from reference TRBV5-4 and TRBJ2-7 gives the full variable domain: ETGVTQSPTHLIKTRGQQVTLRCSSQSGHNTVSWYQQALGQGPQFIFQYYREEENGRGNFPPRFSGLQFPNYSSELNVNALELDDSALYLCASSGSLTGSYEQYFGPGTRLTVT.

V is TRBV6-5 and J is TRBJ2-5; the D is unclear. CDR1 is MNHEY and CDR2 is SVGAGI in the germline V gene. V lost 0 bases to trimming and J lost 4 bases, with 12 bases between them. The CDR3 has 15 amino acids. The DNA for the CDR3 is TGTGCCAGCAGTTACTCCCAGGCAGGCGTAGAGACCCAGTACTTC. Its translation: CASSYSQAGVETQYF.

This sequence joins TRBV2 and TRBJ2-7; D is unresolved. The ends were cut back, 4 bases at V and 3 bases at J, with 7 bases in the middle. The CDR3 contains 12 residues. The V gene's germline CDR1 is SNHLY and CDR2 FYNNEI. CDR3 in DNA: TGTGCCAGCAGTGTTTCTGGCTACGAGCAGTACTTC. This gives the protein CASSVSGYEQYF. Drawing the rest from reference TRBV2 and TRBJ2-7, the complete variable domain is EPEVTQTPSHQVTQMGQEVILRCVPISNHLYFYWYRQILGQKVEFLVSFYNNEISEKSEIFDDQFSVERPDGSNFTLKIRSTKLEDSAMYFCASSVSGYEQYFGPGTRLTVT.

J is TRBJ2-7 and V is TRBV28, with 7 bases identical to TRBD1. This CDR3 contains 14 residues. Germline V CDR1 and CDR2: MDHEN, SYDVKM. Losses at the gene ends were 7 bases for V and 5 bases for J; bases not matched to a gene: 11. In nucleotides, the CDR3 is TGTGCCAGCAACATGGGGACAGATCGCCACGAGCAGTACTTC. Translating gives CASNMGTDRHEQYF.

This clone was detected once. The rearrangement joins TRBV7-2 to TRBJ1-1; D is undetermined. The ends were cut back, 3 bases at V and 1 base at J, with 6 bases in the middle. Germline CDR1 and CDR2: SGHTA and FQGNSA. CDR3 length equals 13 residues. CDR3 sequence reads: CASSFWGNTEAFF. The CDR3 bases are TGTGCCAGCAGCTTTTGGGGGAACACTGAAGCTTTCTTT.

This chain links TRBV2 with TRBJ1-1; D possibly corresponds to TRBD1 (6 bases). V was clipped by 6 bases and J by 4 bases, with 18 bases between them. CDR1 and CDR2 from the germline V gene are SNHLY and FYNNEI. This CDR3 contains 15 residues. DNA for the CDR3: TGTGCCAGCAGGGCCCGCGGAGGGGGTTCCACTGAAGCTTTCTTT. Translating gives CASRARGGGSTEAFF.

This rearrangement joins TRBV5-1 to TRBJ2-7; D is unclear. With 5 bases removed from V and 0 bases from J, the gap between germline ends came to 6 bases. The CDR3 runs 12 residues. Germline loops: CDR1 SGHRS, CDR2 YFSETQ. In DNA, the CDR3 is TGCGCCAGCAGGTCGAGCTCCTACGAGCAGTACTTC. It is translated as CASRSSSYEQYF.

The V call is TRBV2, the J call TRBJ1-4; D may be TRBD1 (5 bases). This CDR3 spans 12 amino acids. V was pared by 8 bases and J by 5 bases, with 9 bases between. Germline CDR1 is SNHLY and CDR2 is FYNNEI. The CDR3 is CASRDVNEKLFF. The CDR3 DNA reads as TGTGCCAGCCGGGACGTAAATGAAAAACTGTTTTTT. The full variable domain, in which reference TRBV2 and TRBJ1-4 provide the parts outside the CDR3, is EPEVTQTPSHQVTQMGQEVILRCVPISNHLYFYWYRQILGQKVEFLVSFYNNEISEKSEIFDDQFSVERPDGSNFTLKIRSTKLEDSAMYFCASRDVNEKLFFGSGTQLSVL.